Listed below are T cell receptor beta chains from one sample, sequenced in a study of blood T cell repertoires in COVID-19. Here immunoSEQ multiplex PCR was the method, and the copy in TCRdb shows in-frame clones only, minus some. Among fewer than 300,000 clones, around 88% were seen once, and the ten largest hold more than 0.75%. Sequencing was performed on peripheral blood. The receptors originated from a man younger than 40 with acute or convalescent COVID-19. The CDR3 runs from the conserved cysteine through the conserved F or W. Size values are once, few and many counts, or a class for expanded clones, and some rows have none.

.,TRBV2,CASSDGLDTDTQYF
.,TRBV6-5,CASRRGGSSYEQYF
.,TRBV5-1,CASSPGTGSYEQYF
.,TRBV3-1/TRBV3-2,CASSRTSGINNEQFF
.,TRBV7-9,CASSQSGTDTQYF
.,TRBV11-3,CASSLGGRAAGPNTGELFF
.,TRBV9,CASSTSLSLNSPLHF
.,TRBV6-1,CASSEWGMGYNEKLFF
.,TRBV6-5,CASSYHRRTANYEQYF
.,TRBV5-6,CASRGLAGAHNEQFF
.,TRBV5-6,CASSSIYGTGEAFF
.,TRBV29-1,CSGYGLAWETQYF
.,TRBV7-3,CASSLSRGDTQYF
.,TRBV7-9,CASILAGRIDGYNEQFF
.,TRBV7-9,CASRDDRVSDTQYF
few,TRBV27,CASGLLQTNEKLFF
.,TRBV7-3,CASSQSPTNEQFF
.,TRBV12-5,CASGLVRWDKGTGELFF
.,TRBV7-2,CASSYPGQQNQPQHF
.,TRBV5-1,CASREEETQYF
.,TRBV27,CASTAPGQGSGLHF
.,TRBV5-1,CASSFGHGPSYEQYF
.,TRBV2,CASKQGYQETQYF
.,TRBV11-2,CASSIDRAGQFF
.,TRBV5-1,CASSSLGFGTGELFF
once,TRBV19,CASSIEGQGHRETQYF
.,TRBV28,CASRGAGTGAYEQYF
.,TRBV14,CASSPALLASYNEQFF
.,TRBV6-5,CASSGNTEAFF
.,TRBV4-1,CASSQDRGQGGETQYF
.,TRBV28,CASSSDGDRTYGYTF
.,TRBV11-2,CASSFGGGPTEQFF
.,TRBV4-1,CASGRDSPVGGELFF
few,TRBV7-9,CASSLRDEQYF
.,TRBV19,CASTPQGLNTEAFF
.,TRBV11-2,CASSLTGRANEKLFF
.,TRBV5-5,CASSLAAGGRNEQFF
once,TRBV30,CAWSVPRGGRTKNIQYF
.,TRBV30,CAWSVRTGEGGEQFF
.,TRBV7-3,CASSLLGALNTEAFF
.,TRBV6-2/TRBV6-3,CASSYSSSGGAFSEQYF
.,TRBV5-4,CASSPNPQGLSSGNTIYF
.,TRBV28,CASSREHSHEQYF
.,TRBV19,CASRDRPYSNQPQHF
.,TRBV9,CASNGAHNEQFF
few,TRBV29-1,CSVPSSTGQFF